Below, 2 T cell receptor beta chains from the same sample are listed, as sequenced in a study of blood T cell repertoires in COVID-19. This table comes from immunoSEQ multiplex PCR, and its TCRdb copy is limited to in-frame clones, with some not included. The sample includes roughly 320,000 clones, roughly 85% of them seen just once. Input material: peripheral blood. The origin of the receptors is a human donor in a cohort sampled during active COVID-19.

The chain links TRBV13 to TRBJ2-7, with D unclear. Between the trimmed V and J ends, which lost 5 bases and 2 bases, there was a span of 4 bases. CDR3 length: 11 amino acids. Germline V gene lookup returns CDR1 PRHDT and CDR2 FYEKMQ (reference sequence). The CDR3 region has the DNA TGTGCCAGCAGCCCAACCTACGAGCAGTACTTC. This encodes CASSPTYEQYF. Complete variable domain (other parts from reference TRBV13 and TRBJ2-7): AAGVIQSPRHLIKEKRETATLKCYPIPRHDTVYWYQQGPGQDPQFLISFYEKMQSDKGSIPDRFSAQQFSDYHSELNMSSLELGDSALYFCASSPTYEQYFGPGTRLTVT.

The V and J genes are TRBV14 and TRBJ1-1, with unresolved D. The CDR3 is 15 residues long. V lost 3 bases, J lost 7 bases, and 18 bases lay in between. Germline values: CDR1 SGHDN, CDR2 FVKESK. The CDR3: CASSHRRASADEAFF. Written as DNA, the CDR3 is TGTGCCAGCAGCCATCGCCGAGCGTCAGCCGATGAAGCTTTCTTT.